This TCR beta chain was retrieved from a study of human CD8 memory T cell subsets. Study outcomes and limitations: Only T cell receptor beta chains were sequenced in this study.

A UMI-labeled 5' RACE approach was the method that produced the TCR beta libraries. TCRdb re-called the 5' RACE reads and gives one entry per CDR3 protein, without DNA. The sample holds 3,200 or so distinct CDR3 sequences. About this clonotype: Its antigen is unknown.

The sample consisted of CD8+ effector memory T cells (TEM) sorted from PBMCs. Subset indicated: effector memory CD8 T cells, CCR7- CD45RO+ CD95+. The clonotype was recovered from a human donor in good health.

Here the CDR3 reads CASGMGAETQYF. The chain links TRBV28 to TRBJ2-5; TCRdb designates TRBD2, a call that cannot be tested without DNA. The germline V gene encodes CDR1 MDHEN and CDR2 SYDVKM. This CDR3 has 12 amino acids.